These T cell receptor beta chains were read from a single sample in a study of blood T cell repertoires in COVID-19. The assay was immunoSEQ multiplex PCR, and TCRdb's table has in-frame clones only and misses some. The sample has about 160,000 clones; about 81% are singletons. Sequenced material: peripheral blood. These receptors were obtained from a human donor in a cohort sampled during active COVID-19. Each CDR3 is given with its conserved first and last residue. A D gene is named only where the DNA matches it firmly. Clone size is given for some rows only: seen once, a few or many times, or a class if the clone is expanded.

D gene | J gene | clone size | V gene | CDR3 protein | CDR3 DNA
- | TRBJ2-1 | - | TRBV7-9 | CASSLALRPGDEQFF | TGTGCCAGCAGCTTAGCGCTAAGGCCAGGCGATGAGCAGTTCTTC
- | TRBJ2-2 | once | TRBV2 | CASSGDSFTGELFF | TGTGCCAGCAGTGGGGACTCCTTCACCGGGGAGCTGTTTTTT
TRBD2 | TRBJ2-7 | few | TRBV7-3 | CASSLGLADSYEQYF | TGTGCCAGCAGCCTAGGACTAGCGGACTCCTACGAGCAGTACTTC
TRBD2 | TRBJ2-1 | - | TRBV5-1 | CASSLTSGGTDNEQFF | TGCGCCAGCAGCTTGACTAGCGGGGGGACCGACAATGAGCAGTTCTTC
TRBD1 | TRBJ1-5 | - | TRBV6-2/TRBV6-3 | CASSFTGGLQPQHF | TGTGCCAGCAGTTTCACAGGGGGCCTTCAGCCCCAGCATTTT
TRBD2 | TRBJ2-3 | - | TRBV11-2 | CASSRAGVGLDTQYF | TGTGCCAGTTCACGGGCGGGAGTAGGGTTAGATACGCAGTATTTT
TRBD2 | TRBJ2-7 | - | TRBV27 | CASSWSGREQYF | TGTGCCAGCAGTTGGAGCGGGAGGGAGCAGTACTTC
TRBD1 | TRBJ2-1 | - | TRBV30 | CAVQGADEQFF | TGTGCCGTTCAGGGGGCGGATGAGCAGTTCTTC
- | TRBJ2-5 | - | TRBV19 | CASSLMAGQETQYF | TGTGCCAGTTCCCTAATGGCAGGGCAAGAGACCCAGTACTTC
- | TRBJ2-2 | - | TRBV9 | CARSVGGGPNTGELFF | TGCGCCCGCAGCGTAGGGGGGGGCCCGAACACCGGGGAGCTGTTTTTT
TRBD2 | TRBJ2-1 | - | TRBV19 | CASRSTTSGGNEQFF | TGTGCCAGTAGAAGCACGACTAGCGGGGGGAATGAGCAGTTCTTC
- | TRBJ1-4 | - | TRBV15 | CATSRGRLLLNEKLFF | TGTGCCACCAGCAGAGGCCGACTGCTCCTTAATGAAAAACTGTTTTTT
- | TRBJ1-1 | - | TRBV3-1/TRBV3-2 | CASSQDGTPSEAFF | TGTGCCAGCAGCCAAGATGGCACACCTAGTGAAGCTTTCTTT
- | TRBJ1-1 | - | TRBV3-1/TRBV3-2 | CASSQEGAGNTEAFF | TGTGCCAGCAGCCAAGAGGGGGCCGGGAACACTGAAGCTTTCTTT